The 15 T cell receptor beta chains given below trace back to one sample, sequenced in a study of blood T cell repertoires in COVID-19. TCRdb keeps only in-frame clones here, not all; method: immunoSEQ multiplex PCR. The table records nearly 50,000 clones, around 86% of them present only once. The sample taken for sequencing was peripheral blood. The receptors shown here come from a woman of 80 years or more with COVID-19, enrolled during active disease.

This clone ranks as medium-sized (0.01 to 0.1%). The rearrangement uses TRBV7-9 and TRBJ2-3; D not resolved. The CDR3 has 11 amino acids. With 6 bases removed from V and 5 bases from J, the gap between germline ends came to 6 bases. Germline CDR1 SEHNR, CDR2 FQNEAQ (reference sequence). Here the CDR3 DNA reads TGTGCCAGCAGTGAGGTAGATACGCAGTATTTT. Translation gives CASSEVDTQYF.

This chain links TRBV5-8 with TRBJ2-1, with 7 nucleotides matching TRBD1. CDR3 length: 15 residues. The V gene end was trimmed by 1 base and the J gene end by 3 bases; junction bases not matched to a gene: 4. CDR1 is SGHTS, CDR2 YDEGEE, per germline. The CDR3 is CASSLRGGYYNEQFF. The CDR3 DNA reads as TGTGCCAGCAGCTTGAGAGGGGGCTACTACAATGAGCAGTTCTTC.

The gene calls are TRBV28 and TRBJ1-5; D uncertain. Trimming pared 8 bases from V and 5 bases from J, leaving 10 bases between. The CDR3 consists of 12 residues. Looked up from germline, CDR1 is MDHEN and CDR2 is SYDVKM. DNA of the CDR3: TGTGCCAGCGGTAACACCTATCAGCCCCAGCATTTT. Its translation: CASGNTYQPQHF.

The chain links TRBV6-5 to TRBJ2-6, with a weak D call TRBD2 (5 bases). This CDR3 has 13 residues. Trimming left V 8 bases short and J 4 bases short, with 9 bases between. Germline V gene lookup returns CDR1 MNHEY and CDR2 SVGAGI. The CDR3 sequence is CASSASGANVLTF. The CDR3 nucleotides read TGTGCCAGCTCAGCTAGCGGGGCCAACGTCCTGACTTTC.

This clone was observed a single time. The J gene is TRBJ1-5, the V gene TRBV5-1; D gene unclear. Trimming took 5 bases from V and 3 from J, leaving 9 bases between them. The CDR3 is made up of 13 amino acids. Germline V lookup: CDR1 SGHRS, CDR2 YFSETQ. The DNA of the CDR3 is TGCGCCAGCAGGGACGGGAACAATCAGCCCCAGCATTTT. Its translation is CASRDGNNQPQHF.

This chain links TRBV2 with TRBJ1-5; D gene unclear. V lost 0 bases, J lost 1 base, and 4 bases lay in between. Germline CDR1 SNHLY, CDR2 FYNNEI. The CDR3 totals 14 residues. CDR3 region: CASSEAMSNQPQHF. The CDR3 coding sequence is TGTGCCAGCAGTGAAGCCATGAGCAATCAGCCCCAGCATTTT.

This rearrangement joins TRBV7-9 to TRBJ1-4; D not certain. V shed 8 bases and J shed 4 bases, with 17 bases lying between them. CDR3 size: 15 residues. Germline-derived CDR1 and CDR2 are SEHNR and FQNEAQ (reference sequence). The CDR3 nucleotides read TGTGCCAGCGGGCCTGAAGGCCCCCTTAATGAAAAACTGTTTTTT. Residues: CASGPEGPLNEKLFF.

This rearrangement joins TRBV5-1 to TRBJ2-5; 12 bases agree with TRBD2. Germline-derived CDR1 and CDR2 are SGHRS and YFSETQ. The CDR3 totals 17 residues. Germline trimming cut 0 bases from V and 4 bases from J; bases unmatched to any gene: 7. The CDR3 loop is CASSLAVLAGGRETQYF. In DNA, the CDR3 is TGCGCCAGCAGCTTGGCGGTCCTAGCGGGGGGGCGAGAGACCCAGTACTTC. Drawing the rest from reference TRBV5-1 and TRBJ2-5, the complete variable domain is KAGVTQTPRYLIKTRGQQVTLSCSPISGHRSVSWYQQTPGQGLQFLFEYFSETQRNKGNFPGRFSGRQFSNSRSEMNVSTLELGDSALYLCASSLAVLAGGRETQYFGPGTRLLVL.

The chain couples TRBV18 to TRBJ1-4, with D possibly TRBD1 on 5 matching bases. From germline, CDR1 is KGHSH and CDR2 LQKENI. The CDR3 contains 14 residues. Trimming pared 0 bases from V and 4 bases from J, leaving 6 bases between. Here the CDR3 DNA reads TGTGCCAGCTCACCACCGGGGCTTAATGAAAAACTGTTTTTT. This codes for CASSPPGLNEKLFF.

The CDR3: CASSHEAEAFF. CDR3 nucleotide sequence: TGTGCCAGCTCACACGAGGCTGAAGCTTTCTTT. The chain combines TRBV18 with TRBJ1-1; D call uncertain. This CDR3 is built from 11 residues. Germline loops: CDR1 KGHSH, CDR2 LQKENI. V lost 4 bases and J lost 6, with 6 bases in between.

The chain joins TRBV11-2 to TRBJ2-7; D uncertain. Trimming took off 7 bases at V and 4 bases at J, with 14 bases between the two ends. Germline values: CDR1 SGHAT, CDR2 FQNNGV. This CDR3 spans 13 amino acids. In DNA, the CDR3 is TGTGCCAGCACCGACACCTTTTCTTACGAGCAGTACTTC. Residues: CASTDTFSYEQYF.

The genes are TRBV19 and TRBJ2-1, with 13 positions matching TRBD2. With V trimmed by 4 bases and J by 4 bases, 13 bases remained unmatched. CDR1 is LNHDA, CDR2 SQIVND, per germline (reference sequence). The CDR3 loop spans 19 amino acids. Written as DNA, the CDR3 is TGTGCCAGTAGTAAAGCCGTCACTCCGGGACTAGCGGGATACAATGAGCAGTTCTTC. It specifies CASSKAVTPGLAGYNEQFF.

This sequence joins TRBV12-3 or TRBV12-4 and TRBJ1-1, with a tentative D call TRBD1 (5 bases). Trimming took 3 bases from V and 11 from J, leaving 16 bases between them. This CDR3 is built from 13 residues. Here the CDR3 DNA reads TGTGCCAGCAGTTTGTTACTCCAGGGTGAGGCTTTCTTT. Translating it yields CASSLLLQGEAFF.

CDR3 region: CASSRLDSNYGYTF. The CDR3 region has the DNA TGCGCCAGCAGTCGATTGGACAGTAACTATGGCTACACCTTC. This chain links TRBV23-1 with TRBJ1-2; possible D gene TRBD1, 6 bases. TRBV23-1 is assigned to the ORF class and has an uncertain function. The CDR3 is 14 residues long. V was shortened by 4 bases and J by 1 base, with 10 bases between the two germline ends.

The rearrangement uses TRBV7-9 and TRBJ1-4, with D possibly TRBD1 on 6 matching bases. Trimming took off 4 bases at V and 0 bases at J, with 6 bases between the two ends. The CDR3 runs 14 residues. CDR1 is SEHNR and CDR2 is FQNEAQ in the germline V gene (reference sequence). The CDR3 DNA is TGTGCCAGCAGCTCAGGGGCAACTAATGAAAAACTGTTTTTT. Translated, it gives CASSSGATNEKLFF.